Ten or more counts support the clone carrying this T cell receptor (beta chain). Its target is unknown. This sample is drawn from a study of blood T cells in healthy people across ages. Ranging in age from roughly 6 to 100, the donors were healthy Caucasian individuals from Russia. The authors ran a second PCR of 7 to 11 cycles using a sample-barcoded 5' primer and a J-beta primer mix. Each cDNA molecule received a tag from a template-switch adaptor that had 12 random nucleotides. Using its own MiXCR run on the 5' RACE reads, TCRdb lists one record per CDR3 protein. The table shows almost 800,000 distinct CDR3 sequences, with about three fifths occurring only once. Broader study findings: Unsorted PBMCs prevented conclusive naive versus antigen-experienced comparison. Greater diversity and more naive CD4+ cells were seen in long-lived donors than in aged donors.

The CDR3 extends over 12 amino acids. V lost 0 bases and J 10 bases, leaving 4 bases between the germline ends. The sequencing sample was made of blood. The receptor comes from a man aged 30-40 years in good health. The chain joins TRBV12-3 or TRBV12-4 to TRBJ1-6, with no clear D. The CDR3 spells CASSLAESPLHF. In DNA, the CDR3 is TGTGCCAGCAGTTTAGCCGAGTCACCCCTCCACTTT.